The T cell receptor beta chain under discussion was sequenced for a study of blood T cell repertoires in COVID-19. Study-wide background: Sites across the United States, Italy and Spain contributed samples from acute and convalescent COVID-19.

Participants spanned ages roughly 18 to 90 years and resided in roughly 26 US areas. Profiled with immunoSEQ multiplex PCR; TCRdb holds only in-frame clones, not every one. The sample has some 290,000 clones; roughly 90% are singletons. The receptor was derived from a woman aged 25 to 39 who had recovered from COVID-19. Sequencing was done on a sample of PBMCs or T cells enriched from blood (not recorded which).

This CDR3 is CASSYGGGLDYGYTF. The CDR3 nucleotides read TGTGCCAGCAGTTACGGAGGGGGCTTGGACTATGGCTACACCTTC. The rearrangement joins TRBV6-5 to TRBJ1-2; the match to TRBD1 covers 7 bases. V shed 2 bases, J shed 3 bases, and the junction held 6 bases outside the gene matches. Per germline, CDR1 MNHEY and CDR2 SVGAGI. The CDR3 runs to 15 residues.